This TCR beta chain was sequenced during a study of T cells in Graves' hyperthyroidism and ophthalmopathy. Together with thyroid ultrasound, orbital computed tomography, serum thyroxine and TRAb, clinical symptoms were used for diagnoses. The source material, RNA transcripts, was used to amplify TCR beta CDR3 regions. The study used the HTBI primer set for a first-round RT-PCR of the TCR CDR3. TCRdb re-called the multiplex PCR reads through MiXCR, storing one row per CDR3 protein. The profile shows hundreds of thousands of distinct CDR3 sequences, 45% of them singletons. This clonotype was observed at least ten times. The TCR was taken from an adult man with Graves' disease, either hyperthyroidism or ophthalmopathy (not recorded which). Sequencing used peripheral blood or thyroid tissue (not recorded which).

The CDR3 spells CASSDDSTEAFF. The CDR3 bases are TGTGCCAGCAGTGACGACTCAACTGAAGCTTTCTTT. The chain carries TRBV2 and TRBJ1-1; D gene unclear. Germline V gene sequence: CDR1 SNHLY, CDR2 FYNNEI. V gave up 3 bases and J gave up 5 bases, with 7 bases separating them. The CDR3 extends over 12 amino acids.